These 22 T cell receptor beta chains were all obtained from the same sample, sequenced in a study of beta chain features in type 1 diabetes. Since all of the isolated RNA was reverse transcribed, expressed TCRB transcripts were what got sequenced. Clones were read by immunoSEQ multiplex PCR, and TCRdb kept only the in-frame ones, dropping some. The sample has 350,000 to 450,000 clones; roughly 15% are singletons. The specimen sequenced was naive CD4+ T cells from blood. The receptors originated from a woman aged 18-29 years in good health.

This clone was seen a handful of times. The chain employs TRBV7-9 and TRBJ2-7, with D tentatively TRBD1 (6 bases). Germline V gene data show CDR1 as SEHNR and CDR2 as FQNEAQ (reference sequence). The CDR3 has 14 residues. Trimming left V 11 bases short and J 7 bases short, with 24 bases between. The CDR3 here is CAWGPGTIPTEQYF. The CDR3 DNA is TGTGCCTGGGGGCCCGGGACCATTCCTACGGAGCAGTACTTC.

This clone showed up just a few times. The chain uses TRBV7-2 and TRBJ2-2; a possible D gene is TRBD2 (5 bases). Germline-derived CDR1 and CDR2 are SGHTA and FQGNSA. V lost 5 bases, J lost 0 bases, and 19 bases lay in between. The CDR3 contains 18 residues. The CDR3 loop is CASSAPLVFPSNTGELFF. CDR3 coding DNA: TGTGCCAGCAGCGCTCCACTAGTTTTCCCCTCGAACACCGGGGAGCTGTTTTTT.

This clone has only a few counts. The chain employs TRBV7-2 and TRBJ1-5, with D maybe TRBD1 (5 bases). In germline, CDR1 is SGHTA, CDR2 FQGNSA. The CDR3 is made up of 13 amino acids. V was pared by 4 bases and J by 4 bases, with 8 bases between. As DNA, the CDR3 is TGTGCCAGCAGCTCGACAGAAAATCAGCCCCAGCATTTT. Translation gives CASSSTENQPQHF.

The chain employs TRBV28 and TRBJ2-3; D is uncertain. Germline values: CDR1 MDHEN, CDR2 SYDVKM. V was clipped by 5 bases and J by 6 bases, with 6 bases between them. The CDR3 is made up of 11 amino acids. The CDR3 protein is CASSVLDTQYF. In nucleotides, the CDR3 is TGTGCCAGCAGTGTCTTGGATACGCAGTATTTT. The variable domain in full, with the rest retrieved from reference TRBV28 and TRBJ2-3, is DVKVTQSSRYLVKRTGEKVFLECVQDMDHENMFWYRQDPGLGLRLIYFSYDVKMKEKGDIPEGYSVSREKKERFSLILESASTNQTSMYLCASSVLDTQYFGPGTRLTVL.

This clone has more than one count but fewer than ten. The chain is built from TRBV6-5 and TRBJ2-1, with 8 bases matching TRBD1. Germline-derived CDR1 and CDR2 are MNHEY and SVGAGI. The V and J ends lost 2 bases and 7 bases, in that order; junction bases with no gene match: 7. There are 15 residues in the CDR3. The DNA of the CDR3 is TGTGCCAGCAGTTACGAGGGACAGGTGTTTAATGAGCAGTTCTTC. It encodes CASSYEGQVFNEQFF.

V is TRBV30 and J is TRBJ2-1; possibly TRBD1 for D (5 bases). The germline CDR1 and CDR2 sequences are GTSNPN and SVGIG (reference sequence). The CDR3 is 14 residues long. V lost 0 bases and J 2 bases, leaving 8 bases between the germline ends. The CDR3 reads CAWSVQGTYNEQFF. CDR3 coding DNA: TGTGCCTGGAGTGTCCAGGGTACCTACAATGAGCAGTTCTTC.

This chain links TRBV9 with TRBJ2-1; 7 nucleotides match TRBD1. After removal of 5 bases from V and 2 bases from J, the junction contained 7 bases not matched to a gene. CDR3 length equals 15 residues. Per germline, CDR1 SGDLS and CDR2 YYNGEE. CDR3: CASSPTGVPYNEQFF. DNA of the CDR3: TGTGCCAGCAGTCCCACAGGGGTCCCCTACAATGAGCAGTTCTTC. Variable domain in full (rest from reference TRBV9 and TRBJ2-1): DSGVTQTPKHLITATGQRVTLRCSPRSGDLSVYWYQQSLDQGLQFLIQYYNGEERAKGNILERFSAQQFPDLHSELNLSSLELGDSALYFCASSPTGVPYNEQFFGPGTRLTVL.

V gene TRBV29-1 combines with J gene TRBJ2-1; TRBD2 agrees at 10 bases. CDR1 and CDR2 (germline): SQVTM, ANQGSEA. CDR3 length equals 14 residues. With 7 bases clipped from V and 4 bases from J, the junction kept 7 bases outside the gene matches. The CDR3 DNA reads as TGCAGCGCAACCGGGACTAGCGCTTACAATGAGCAGTTCTTC. Amino acid sequence: CSATGTSAYNEQFF.

This clone has only a few counts. The CDR3 loop is CASSPRQGAYNEQFF. CDR3 nucleotides: TGTGCCAGCAGCCCGCGACAGGGAGCCTACAATGAGCAGTTCTTC. The V call is TRBV7-2, the J call TRBJ2-1, with 7 bases matching TRBD1. Germline V CDR1 and CDR2: SGHTA, FQGNSA. The CDR3 is made up of 15 amino acids. The V segment lost 5 bases and the J segment 2 bases; nucleotides outside the gene matches: 6.

The sample holds a few counts of this clone. This chain uses TRBV13 with TRBJ1-4; possibly TRBD1 for D (5 bases). The CDR3 contains 14 residues. The germline V gene encodes CDR1 PRHDT and CDR2 FYEKMQ (reference sequence). Trimming removed 2 bases at V and 7 bases at J, with 11 bases between. Here the CDR3 DNA reads TGTGCCAGCAGCTTACGGGCGGGGGGTGAAAAACTGTTTTTT. Translating it yields CASSLRAGGEKLFF. The whole variable domain, remainder taken from reference TRBV13 and TRBJ1-4, is AAGVIQSPRHLIKEKRETATLKCYPIPRHDTVYWYQQGPGQDPQFLISFYEKMQSDKGSIPDRFSAQQFSDYHSELNMSSLELGDSALYFCASSLRAGGEKLFFGSGTQLSVL.

This clone came up a few times. The chain is built from TRBV30 and TRBJ1-5; D is undetermined. CDR1 is GTSNPN and CDR2 is SVGIG in the germline V gene (reference sequence). The CDR3 is 15 residues long. Trimming took 4 bases from V and 1 from J, leaving 14 bases between them. The CDR3 protein is CAWNPQTMSNQPQHF. For the CDR3, the DNA is TGTGCCTGGAATCCACAGACGATGAGCAATCAGCCCCAGCATTTT. The variable domain in full, with the rest retrieved from reference TRBV30 and TRBJ1-5, is SQTIHQWPATLVQPVGSPLSLECTVEGTSNPNLYWYRQAAGRGLQLLFYSVGIGQISSEVPQNLSASRPQDRQFILSSKKLLLSDSGFYLCAWNPQTMSNQPQHFGDGTRLSIL.

This clone was seen more than once but under ten times. The V gene is TRBV10-1, the J gene TRBJ1-1; D not certain. V was cut by 3 bases and J by 0 bases, with 8 bases left in between. This CDR3 is built from 14 residues. CDR1 is WNHNN and CDR2 is SYGVQD in the germline V gene (reference sequence). CDR3: CASSDEIMNTEAFF. For the CDR3, the DNA is TGCGCCAGCAGTGACGAGATTATGAACACTGAAGCTTTCTTT.

This sequence joins TRBV7-2 and TRBJ2-5; D may be TRBD2 (5 bases). Germline loops: CDR1 SGHTA, CDR2 FQGNSA. This CDR3 has 17 amino acids. V was shortened by 7 bases and J by 4 bases, with 25 bases between the two germline ends. For the CDR3, the DNA is TGTGCCAGCACCCTAGAGGGAGCCGGTATGATGTTAGAGACCCAGTACTTC. Amino acid sequence: CASTLEGAGMMLETQYF.

In nucleotides, the CDR3 is TGTGCCGTCCTTAGCCACGAGCAGTACTTC. Residues: CAVLSHEQYF. This rearrangement joins TRBV10-3 to TRBJ2-7; D remains ambiguous. V lost 11 bases and J 5 bases, leaving 10 bases between the germline ends. Germline V gene sequence: CDR1 ENHRY, CDR2 SYGVKD. The CDR3 is 10 amino acids.

This chain's CDR3 is CASSLGLASNEQFF. The CDR3 bases are TGTGCCAGCAGCCTGGGACTAGCGAGCAATGAGCAGTTCTTC. The rearrangement links TRBV7-6 to TRBJ2-1, with 10 bases matching TRBD2. This CDR3 contains 14 residues. The germline V gene has CDR1 SGHVS and CDR2 FNYEAQ. The V segment lost 5 bases and the J segment 6 bases; nucleotides outside the gene matches: 4.

The rearrangement uses TRBV29-1 and TRBJ2-7, with D possibly being TRBD2 (6 bases). Germline CDR1 is SQVTM and CDR2 is ANQGSEA. This CDR3 region has 13 residues. Trimming cost V 4 bases and J 5 bases, with 15 bases left between them. The CDR3 region is CSVGLTSTHEQYF. The CDR3 region has the DNA TGCAGCGTTGGACTGACTAGTACCCACGAGCAGTACTTC.

This clone was picked up a small number of times. V is TRBV4-3 and J is TRBJ2-7; 11 bases line up with TRBD2. CDR3 length equals 16 residues. J gave up 5 bases and V 4 bases, and 10 bases lay outside the gene matches. Germline V lookup: CDR1 LGHNA, CDR2 YSLEER. The CDR3 coding sequence is TGCGCCAGCAGCCCTTCCTTCCGACTAGCGGGAAACGAGCAGTACTTC. It translates to CASSPSFRLAGNEQYF.

J is TRBJ1-4 and V is TRBV30; D unclear. Germline V gene sequence: CDR1 GTSNPN, CDR2 SVGIG (reference sequence). The CDR3 contains 12 residues. CDR3 sequence: CGPVRAYEKLFF. CDR3 nucleotide sequence: TGTGGGCCGGTGCGGGCTTATGAAAAACTGTTTTTT. Variable domain in full (rest from reference TRBV30 and TRBJ1-4): SQTIHQWPATLVQPVGSPLSLECTVEGTSNPNLYWYRQAAGRGLQLLFYSVGIGQISSEVPQNLSASRPQDRQFILSSKKLLLSDSGFYLCGPVRAYEKLFFGSGTQLSVL.

This clone was seen more than once but under ten times. The CDR3 region is CASQLAGGGSYEQYF. CDR3 nucleotide sequence: TGTGCCAGTCAACTAGCGGGAGGGGGCTCCTACGAGCAGTACTTC. This rearrangement joins TRBV28 to TRBJ2-7, with 13 nucleotides matching TRBD2. This CDR3 has 15 amino acids. Germline CDR1 reads MDHEN; CDR2 reads SYDVKM. J was trimmed by 0 bases and V by 9 bases; bases with no gene match: 5.

The J gene is TRBJ2-1, the V gene TRBV2; 10 positions agree with TRBD1. Germline V lookup: CDR1 SNHLY, CDR2 FYNNEI. With 7 bases clipped from V and 4 bases from J, the junction kept 7 bases outside the gene matches. CDR3 size: 15 residues. The CDR3 region is CASNPTGGPYNEQFF. Here the CDR3 DNA reads TGTGCCAGCAATCCGACAGGGGGCCCGTACAATGAGCAGTTCTTC. Filled out from reference TRBV2 and TRBJ2-1, the complete variable domain reads EPEVTQTPSHQVTQMGQEVILRCVPISNHLYFYWYRQILGQKVEFLVSFYNNEISEKSEIFDDQFSVERPDGSNFTLKIRSTKLEDSAMYFCASNPTGGPYNEQFFGPGTRLTVL.

This rearrangement joins TRBV19 to TRBJ2-7; TRBD2 aligns across 8 bases. The CDR3 totals 14 residues. With V trimmed by 5 bases and J by 0 bases, 3 bases remained unmatched. The germline gives CDR1 LNHDA, CDR2 SQIVND (reference sequence). CDR3 residues: CASSGGRTSYEQYF. CDR3 sequence (DNA): TGTGCCAGTAGTGGCGGGAGGACCTCCTACGAGCAGTACTTC.

The rearrangement joins TRBV7-9 to TRBJ2-5; maybe TRBD2 (6 bases). The CDR3 has 14 residues. The germline V gene has CDR1 SEHNR and CDR2 FQNEAQ (reference sequence). V was clipped by 4 bases and J by 3 bases, with 12 bases between them. The CDR3 reads CASSSGRTKETQYF. As DNA, the CDR3 is TGTGCCAGCAGCTCGGGACGGACTAAAGAGACCCAGTACTTC.